This is a list of T cell receptor beta chains from one sample in a study of T cell repertoires in cytomegalovirus infection. TCRdb called the reads again in MiXCR, with one record for every CDR3 protein. This table holds hundreds of thousands of distinct CDR3 sequences, under 40% found once. These receptors are not linked to any known antigen. The sequenced sample was cultured CD8+ T cells from PBMCs, obtained from culture after CMV antigen stimulation. The receptors derive from a human donor in good health (CMV status not recorded). Some clones in this sample may be carry-over from other donors' samples. The CDR3 runs from the conserved cysteine through the conserved F or W. A D gene is named only where the DNA matches it firmly.

J	D	V	length	CDR3
TRBJ2-1	.	TRBV6-6	16	CASSYFERFDQREQFF
TRBJ2-1	TRBD2	TRBV7-8	15	CASSLTAGGYGEQFF
TRBJ1-1	.	TRBV6-1	13	CASSPPGLVEAFF
TRBJ1-2	.	TRBV20-1	16	CSARDRTNLLNYGYTF
TRBJ2-5	TRBD2	TRBV12-3/TRBV12-4	11	CASLGGGTQYF
TRBJ1-1	.	TRBV10-3	14	CAIRWRGLNTEAFF
TRBJ1-1	.	TRBV6-4	13	CASASAMNTEAFF
TRBJ2-3	TRBD1	TRBV7-8	16	CASTLTGQGLADTQYF
TRBJ1-6	.	TRBV6-6	21	CASINRGARSYASSYNSPLHF
TRBJ2-2	.	TRBV27	15	CASSLSSGTTGELFF
TRBJ2-1	TRBD1	TRBV6-6	17	CASSPPTGGLAKSEQFF
TRBJ2-1	TRBD2	TRBV20-1	14	CSAPIGLAGVEQFF
TRBJ2-5	TRBD1	TRBV13	15	CASSQIRDRVVTQYF
TRBJ2-2	.	TRBV7-8	15	CASSLRQKVTGELFF
TRBJ2-1	.	TRBV27	15	CASRPGGGGRREQFF
TRBJ2-5	TRBD2	TRBV7-7	16	CASSLVLAGAQETQYF
TRBJ2-5	.	TRBV7-6	14	CASSFDDYQETQYF
TRBJ2-7	.	TRBV12-3/TRBV12-4	14	CASSYGGPTYEQYF
TRBJ2-2	.	TRBV7-9	15	CASSASKGNTGELFF
TRBJ2-5	TRBD1	TRBV6-6	14	CASRYRGAQETQYF
TRBJ2-3	.	TRBV27	15	CASWGGDFLTDTQYF
TRBJ2-5	.	TRBV7-2	14	CASSLAGFKETQYF
TRBJ2-5	TRBD2	TRBV7-6	17	CASSSPGAPSGGETQYF
TRBJ1-6	.	TRBV7-2	13	CASSEGTLPPLHF
TRBJ2-2	.	TRBV7-9	14	CASSSRGDAGELFF
TRBJ2-1	.	TRBV10-3	15	CAIRRKGGTYNEQFF
TRBJ1-1	.	TRBV11-2	14	CASSVTGYGTEAFF
TRBJ2-4	.	TRBV6-2/TRBV6-3	14	CASTYGGAKNIQYF
TRBJ2-1	TRBD1	TRBV6-5	15	CASSNRDRNYNEQFF
TRBJ1-1	.	TRBV18	14	CASSPSSRAFEAFF
TRBJ2-1	TRBD1	TRBV7-2	16	CASSLYDRAPLNEQFF
TRBJ2-3	.	TRBV6-5	12	CASSYWGEAEYF
TRBJ2-1	.	TRBV7-9	12	CASSSGRREQFF
TRBJ2-1	TRBD2	TRBV29-1	14	CSVLTSGGYNEQFF
TRBJ2-3	TRBD1	TRBV6-8	16	CASSYSGTGPTDTQYF
TRBJ2-2	TRBD2	TRBV4-1	16	CASSQDSSGGAGELFF
TRBJ2-1	TRBD1	TRBV6-1	16	CASSYRGQGAYNEQFF
TRBJ1-2	.	TRBV6-6	14	CASSYMGGDYGYTF
TRBJ2-3	.	TRBV9	13	CASSARAGNTQYF
TRBJ2-2	TRBD2	TRBV12-3/TRBV12-4	16	CASSLAGGVNTGELFF
TRBJ2-5	.	TRBV20-1	16	CSARDRAGAHQETQYF
TRBJ2-5	TRBD2	TRBV7-7	18	CASSLRLAGREYQETQYF
TRBJ2-1	TRBD1	TRBV7-3	15	CASSLIGGGENEQFF
TRBJ1-2	TRBD1	TRBV5-6	18	CASSARNRDRRLNYGYTF
TRBJ2-5	TRBD2	TRBV7-9	17	CASSLGHLLAPQETQYF
TRBJ1-4	TRBD1	TRBV7-6	18	CASSTSRDRGPPNEKLFF
TRBJ2-3	.	TRBV6-5	14	CASSYPTLTDTQYF
TRBJ1-2	.	TRBV7-2	15	CASSLVKSSNYGYTF
TRBJ2-5	.	TRBV6-5	15	CASSSPEEGGWAQYF
TRBJ2-3	.	TRBV11-2	15	CASSQTWGSTDTQYF
TRBJ1-2	.	TRBV4-3	13	CASSPAWEAGYTF